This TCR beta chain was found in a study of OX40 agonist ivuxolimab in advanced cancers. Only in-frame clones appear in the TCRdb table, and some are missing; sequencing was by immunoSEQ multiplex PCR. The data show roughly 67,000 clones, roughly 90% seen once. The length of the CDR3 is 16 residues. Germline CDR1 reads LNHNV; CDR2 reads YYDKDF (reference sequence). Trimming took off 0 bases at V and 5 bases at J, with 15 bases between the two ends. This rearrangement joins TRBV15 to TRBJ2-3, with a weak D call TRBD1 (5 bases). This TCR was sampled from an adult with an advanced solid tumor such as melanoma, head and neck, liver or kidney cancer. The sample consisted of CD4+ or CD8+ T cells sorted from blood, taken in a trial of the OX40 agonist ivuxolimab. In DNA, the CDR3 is TGTGCCACCAGCAGAGATAGGGGTGGGGCTGGAGATACGCAGTATTTT. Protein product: CATSRDRGGAGDTQYF.